This record concerns one T cell receptor (beta chain) sequence. This CDR3 has 15 amino acids. CDR1 and CDR2 from the germline V gene are KGHSH and LQKENI. The J segment lost 1 base and the V segment lost 3 bases, leaving 4 bases of the junction unmatched. Assay: immunoSEQ multiplex PCR; the TCRdb copy retains only in-frame clones and omits some. The sample lists approximately 130,000 clones; around 88% were seen once. This sample stems from a study of blood T cell repertoires in COVID-19. On the study more broadly: The study drew acute and convalescent COVID-19 samples from the United States, Italy and Spain. T cells, B-cell-depleted T cells, or PBMCs supplied cDNA or gDNA.

Specimen: peripheral blood. This TCR derives from a man aged 80 or over with active or convalescent COVID-19. The chain has TRBV18 and TRBJ1-1; 8 positions match TRBD1. In nucleotides, the CDR3 is TGTGCCAGCTCACCCCGACAGGGGACGAACACTGAAGCTTTCTTT. Protein product: CASSPRQGTNTEAFF.